Listed below are T cell receptor beta chains from one sample, sequenced in a study of blood T cells in healthy people across ages. MiXCR, applied by TCRdb to the 5' RACE reads, yields one record per CDR3 protein. The data contain about 930,000 distinct CDR3 sequences, about 28% of them singletons. These data also formed part of another study, on T cells of mothers and their children.

Sequencing was done on a sample of blood. These receptors came from a woman between 40 and 50 years old in good health. Both conserved end residues are part of each CDR3. D genes are given only for firm matches. Clone size, where shown, is once, few, many, or a class for clones that have expanded.

TRBD1,TRBJ2-1,many,TRBV24-1,CATSPTLDRGNEQFF,TGTGCCACCAGCCCTACCCTCGACAGGGGCAATGAGCAGTTCTTC
TRBD2,TRBJ2-7,many,TRBV6-2/TRBV6-3,CASSLFGTTDEQYF,TGTGCCAGCAGTTTATTCGGGACTACCGACGAGCAGTACTTC
TRBD1,TRBJ2-7,many,TRBV6-1,CASSKTVGQVSYEQYF,TGTGCCAGCAGTAAAACAGTGGGACAGGTCTCCTACGAGCAGTACTTC
NA,TRBJ2-7,NA,TRBV4-2,CASSQDRGSRVRNEQYF,TGTGCCAGCAGCCAAGATAGGGGTTCAAGGGTTCGGAACGAGCAGTACTTC
NA,TRBJ2-7,few,TRBV9,CASSARDGSSSYEQYF,TGTGCCAGCAGCGCTCGGGACGGCTCCAGCTCCTACGAGCAGTACTTC
NA,TRBJ1-6,once,TRBV12-3/TRBV12-4,CASRLDGGLSPLHF,TGTGCCAGCAGGCTCGACGGGGGGCTTTCACCCCTCCACTTT
TRBD1,TRBJ2-7,few,TRBV28,CASTPSGTGLEQYF,TGTGCCAGCACCCCCTCCGGGACAGGGCTCGAGCAGTACTTC
TRBD2,TRBJ2-7,many,TRBV3-1,CASSTGTSGGAYEQYF,TGTGCCAGCAGCACCGGGACTAGCGGGGGGGCCTACGAGCAGTACTTC
TRBD2,TRBJ2-5,many,TRBV7-7,CASSLSGDSQETQYF,TGTGCTAGCAGCTTAAGCGGGGACTCCCAAGAGACCCAGTACTTC
NA,TRBJ2-7,many,TRBV14,CASSSLVTGGYEQYF,TGTGCCAGCAGCTCTTTGGTCACGGGCGGTTACGAGCAGTACTTC
TRBD1,TRBJ2-5,few,TRBV18,CASSPFGQGLETQYF,TGTGCCAGCTCACCATTCGGACAGGGCCTGGAGACCCAGTACTTC
NA,TRBJ1-5,few,TRBV7-9,CASSLKAQYSNQPQHF,TGTGCCAGCAGCTTGAAGGCACAGTATAGCAATCAGCCCCAGCATTTT
NA,TRBJ1-2,few,TRBV12-3/TRBV12-4,CASSWDGSNYGYTF,TGTGCCAGCAGTTGGGACGGTTCTAACTATGGCTACACCTTC
NA,TRBJ1-1,many,TRBV12-3/TRBV12-4,CASSSTGEAFF,TGTGCCAGCAGCTCAACTGGGGAAGCTTTCTTT
NA,TRBJ1-2,NA,TRBV7-9,CASSARTANYGYTF,TGTGCCAGCAGCGCAAGGACAGCCAACTATGGCTACACCTTC
NA,TRBJ2-1,NA,TRBV7-9,CASSPLNNERFF,TGTGCCAGCAGCCCGCTCAACAATGAGCGGTTCTTC
NA,TRBJ2-1,few,TRBV9,CASSNPLDWDNEQFF,TGTGCCAGCAGTAATCCCCTCGACTGGGACAATGAGCAGTTCTTC
NA,TRBJ2-7,many,TRBV5-1,CASSLDVRSSYEQYF,TGCGCCAGCAGCTTGGATGTCAGGAGCTCCTACGAGCAGTACTTC
TRBD1,TRBJ2-7,many,TRBV12-3/TRBV12-4,CASREGQGAADEQYF,TGTGCCAGCAGGGAGGGACAGGGGGCGGCTGACGAGCAGTACTTC
NA,TRBJ2-6,few,TRBV2,CASSEDLAVSGANVRTF,TGTGCCAGCAGTGAGGATTTGGCAGTCTCTGGGGCCAACGTCCGGACTTTC
TRBD1,TRBJ2-7,NA,TRBV7-8,CASTPGQGCYEQYF,TGTGCCAGCACCCCGGGACAGGGGTGTTACGAGCAGTACTTC
NA,TRBJ1-5,few,TRBV20-1,CSASDTLQPQHF,TGCAGTGCTAGTGACACCCTTCAGCCCCAGCATTTT
NA,TRBJ1-2,NA,TRBV6-6,CASSFDSANYGYTF,TGTGCCAGCAGTTTCGACAGTGCTAACTATGGCTACACCTTC